Listed below are T cell receptor beta chains from one sample, sequenced in a study of T cell responses to AZD1222 COVID-19 vaccine. Generated by immunoSEQ multiplex PCR, the TCRdb table keeps only in-frame clones and is missing some. The sample consists of some 42,000 clones, around four fifths of them appearing once. The material sequenced was peripheral blood, taken 28 days after the second AZD1222 dose. The receptors shown here come from an adult who received the AZD1222 COVID-19 vaccine. CDR3s include the opening cysteine and the closing phenylalanine or tryptophan. Each record gives: D gene, CDR3 length, V gene, J gene, clone size, CDR3 protein, CDR3 DNA. A D gene is named only where the DNA matches it firmly. Expanded clones are given a class, and other clones once, few, many or no size at all.

TRBD1,16,TRBV7-3,TRBJ2-6,.,CARRDRLETGANVLTF,TGTGCCAGGAGGGACAGACTCGAGACTGGGGCCAACGTCCTGACTTTC
TRBD1,16,TRBV7-8,TRBJ1-5,few,CASSRDRGGSNQPQHF,TGTGCCAGCAGCCGGGACAGGGGCGGGAGCAATCAGCCCCAGCATTTT
.,15,TRBV5-4,TRBJ2-5,.,CASSRVAAPQETQYF,TGTGCCAGCAGCCGAGTGGCCGCTCCGCAGGAGACCCAGTACTTC
.,13,TRBV10-3,TRBJ1-2,.,CAISETANYGYTF,TGTGCCATCAGTGAGACAGCTAACTATGGCTACACCTTC
.,14,TRBV3-1/TRBV3-2,TRBJ1-2,.,CASSQGWTIDGYTF,TGTGCCAGCAGCCAAGGGTGGACAATAGATGGCTACACCTTC
.,12,TRBV6-5,TRBJ2-7,.,CASSSVSYEQYF,TGTGCCAGCAGTTCCGTCTCCTACGAGCAGTACTTC
TRBD1,13,TRBV19,TRBJ1-5,.,CASKTTGNQPQHF,TGTGCCAGTAAAACGACAGGGAATCAGCCCCAGCATTTT
TRBD2,15,TRBV3-1/TRBV3-2,TRBJ2-7,.,CASSLLAGASYEQYF,TGTGCCAGCAGCCTCCTAGCGGGGGCATCCTACGAGCAGTACTTC
TRBD2,16,TRBV9,TRBJ2-3,.,CASSVGSSGGTDTQYF,TGTGCCAGCAGCGTAGGGTCTAGCGGGGGCACAGATACGCAGTATTTT
TRBD2,14,TRBV3-1/TRBV3-2,TRBJ2-2,few,CASRSGGDTGELFF,TGTGCCAGCAGGAGCGGGGGAGATACCGGGGAGCTGTTTTTT
.,16,TRBV5-4,TRBJ1-6,.,CASSLALTANNSPLHF,TGTGCCAGCAGCTTGGCCTTAACCGCCAATAATTCACCCCTCCACTTT
TRBD2,15,TRBV20-1,TRBJ2-3,.,CSASISGGLSDTQYF,TGCAGTGCTAGTATTAGCGGGGGGTTATCAGATACGCAGTATTTT
.,17,TRBV27,TRBJ1-1,.,CASSLQQGPHLATEAFF,TGTGCCAGCAGTTTACAGCAGGGCCCACACCTCGCCACTGAAGCTTTCTTT
.,17,TRBV5-4,TRBJ1-1,.,CASSSGRARVTGTEAFF,TGTGCCAGCAGCAGCGGACGGGCTCGGGTTACAGGAACTGAAGCTTTCTTT
.,13,TRBV12-3/TRBV12-4,TRBJ1-2,.,CAIGVSGSYGYTF,TGTGCCATCGGCGTTTCGGGGAGCTATGGCTACACCTTC
.,12,TRBV12-3/TRBV12-4,TRBJ2-5,medium-sized,CASSPDVETQYF,TGTGCCAGCAGTCCGGACGTAGAGACCCAGTACTTC
TRBD2,16,TRBV29-1,TRBJ2-1,.,CSVRRSGLSSYNEQFF,TGCAGCGTTCGCCGTAGCGGGTTGAGCTCCTACAATGAGCAGTTCTTC
.,13,TRBV24-1,TRBJ2-3,.,CATSDGSTDTQYF,TGTGCCACCAGTGATGGCAGCACAGATACGCAGTATTTT
.,13,TRBV12-3/TRBV12-4,TRBJ2-2,.,CASALRFAGELFF,TGTGCCAGCGCCCTCAGGTTTGCCGGGGAGCTGTTTTTT
TRBD1,16,TRBV7-3,TRBJ1-1,few,CASSLGFGTGSTEAFF,TGTGCCAGCAGCTTAGGTTTTGGGACAGGGTCTACTGAAGCTTTCTTT
.,14,TRBV7-9,TRBJ1-3,.,CASSPPGPGNTIYF,TGTGCCAGCAGCCCCCCAGGGCCTGGAAACACCATATATTTT
.,15,TRBV15,TRBJ1-3,.,CATSRPQGAGNTIYF,TGTGCCACCAGCAGGCCCCAGGGTGCTGGAAACACCATATATTTT